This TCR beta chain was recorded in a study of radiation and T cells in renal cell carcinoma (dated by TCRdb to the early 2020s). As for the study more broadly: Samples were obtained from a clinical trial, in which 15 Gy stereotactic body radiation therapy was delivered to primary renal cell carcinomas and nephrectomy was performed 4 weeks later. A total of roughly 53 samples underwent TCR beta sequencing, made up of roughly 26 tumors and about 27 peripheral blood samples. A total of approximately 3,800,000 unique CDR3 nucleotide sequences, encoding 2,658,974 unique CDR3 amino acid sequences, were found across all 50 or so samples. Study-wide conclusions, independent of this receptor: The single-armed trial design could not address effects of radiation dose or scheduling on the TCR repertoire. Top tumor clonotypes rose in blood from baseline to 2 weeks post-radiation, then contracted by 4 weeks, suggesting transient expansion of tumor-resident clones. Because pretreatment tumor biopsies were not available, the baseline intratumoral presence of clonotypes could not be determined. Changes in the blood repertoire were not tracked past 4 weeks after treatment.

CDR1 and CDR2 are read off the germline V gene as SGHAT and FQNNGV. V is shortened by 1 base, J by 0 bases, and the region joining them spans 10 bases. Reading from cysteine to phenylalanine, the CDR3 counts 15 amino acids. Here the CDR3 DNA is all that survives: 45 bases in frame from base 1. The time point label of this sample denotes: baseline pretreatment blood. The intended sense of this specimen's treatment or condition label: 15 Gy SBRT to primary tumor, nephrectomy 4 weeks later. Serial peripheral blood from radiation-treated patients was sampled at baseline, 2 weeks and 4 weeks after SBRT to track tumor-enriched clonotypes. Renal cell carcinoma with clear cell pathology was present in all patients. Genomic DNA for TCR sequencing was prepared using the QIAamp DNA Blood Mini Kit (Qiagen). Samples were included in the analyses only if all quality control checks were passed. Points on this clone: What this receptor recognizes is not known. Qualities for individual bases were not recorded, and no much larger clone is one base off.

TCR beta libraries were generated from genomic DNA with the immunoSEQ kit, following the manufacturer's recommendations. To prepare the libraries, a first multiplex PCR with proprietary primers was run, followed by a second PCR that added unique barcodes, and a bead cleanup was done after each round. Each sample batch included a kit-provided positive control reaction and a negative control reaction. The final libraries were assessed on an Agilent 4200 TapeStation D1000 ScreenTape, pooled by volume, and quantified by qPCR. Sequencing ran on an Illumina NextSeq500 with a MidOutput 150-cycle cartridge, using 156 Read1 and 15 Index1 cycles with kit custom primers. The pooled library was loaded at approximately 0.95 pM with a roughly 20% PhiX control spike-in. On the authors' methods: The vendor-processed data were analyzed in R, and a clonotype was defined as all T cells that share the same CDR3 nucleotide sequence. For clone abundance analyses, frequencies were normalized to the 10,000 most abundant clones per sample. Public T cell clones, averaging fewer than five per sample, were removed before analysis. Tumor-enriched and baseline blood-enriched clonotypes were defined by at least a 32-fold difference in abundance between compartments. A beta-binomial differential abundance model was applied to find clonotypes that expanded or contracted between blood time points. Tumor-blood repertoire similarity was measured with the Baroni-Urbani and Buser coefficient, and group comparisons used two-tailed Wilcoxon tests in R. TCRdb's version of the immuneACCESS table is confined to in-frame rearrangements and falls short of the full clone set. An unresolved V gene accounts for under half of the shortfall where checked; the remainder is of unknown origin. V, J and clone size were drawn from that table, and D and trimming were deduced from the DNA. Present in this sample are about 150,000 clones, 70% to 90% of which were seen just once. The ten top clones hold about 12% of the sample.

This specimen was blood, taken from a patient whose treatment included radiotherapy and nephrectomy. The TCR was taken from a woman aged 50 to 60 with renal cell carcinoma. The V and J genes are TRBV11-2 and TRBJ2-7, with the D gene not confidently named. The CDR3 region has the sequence CASSLAPESSYEQYF. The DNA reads TGTGCCAGCAGCTTAGCCCCAGAAAGCTCCTACGAGCAGTACTTC.